These 3 T cell receptor beta chains share one sample of origin, sequenced in a study of immune cell composition in non-small cell lung cancer. Method: immunoSEQ multiplex PCR; TCRdb's copy keeps in-frame clones and lacks some. This sample has over 9,500 clones, with about 60% found just once. The sequenced material came from lung tumor tissue. Receptors originate from a human donor with non-small cell lung cancer.

The chain uses TRBV9 and TRBJ2-1; TRBD2 is a possible D gene (5 bases). The CDR3 has 15 amino acids. Germline V gene data show CDR1 as SGDLS and CDR2 as YYNGEE. The ends were cut back, 0 bases at V and 8 bases at J, with 15 bases in the middle. The DNA of the CDR3 is TGTGCCAGCAGCGTAGGCGGAGGCTCCCAAGATGAGCAGTTCTTC. This gives the protein CASSVGGGSQDEQFF.

This clone occurred a few times. The rearrangement links TRBV7-2 to TRBJ1-5, with D uncertain. V was cut by 0 bases and J by 4 bases, with 7 bases left in between. The CDR3 runs 14 residues. The V gene's germline CDR1 is SGHTA and CDR2 FQGNSA. The CDR3 bases are TGTGCCAGCAGCTTAGCGTTAGTTAATCAGCCCCAGCATTTT. Translating it yields CASSLALVNQPQHF.

The rearrangement joins TRBV11-3 to TRBJ2-2; 9 bases match TRBD2. This CDR3 spans 15 amino acids. The germline CDR1 and CDR2 sequences are SGHNT and YENEEA. With V trimmed by 0 bases and J by 5 bases, 1 base remained unmatched. The CDR3 coding sequence is TGTGCCAGCAGCTTAGAGACTAGCGGTACCGGGGAGCTGTTTTTT. Translation gives CASSLETSGTGELFF.